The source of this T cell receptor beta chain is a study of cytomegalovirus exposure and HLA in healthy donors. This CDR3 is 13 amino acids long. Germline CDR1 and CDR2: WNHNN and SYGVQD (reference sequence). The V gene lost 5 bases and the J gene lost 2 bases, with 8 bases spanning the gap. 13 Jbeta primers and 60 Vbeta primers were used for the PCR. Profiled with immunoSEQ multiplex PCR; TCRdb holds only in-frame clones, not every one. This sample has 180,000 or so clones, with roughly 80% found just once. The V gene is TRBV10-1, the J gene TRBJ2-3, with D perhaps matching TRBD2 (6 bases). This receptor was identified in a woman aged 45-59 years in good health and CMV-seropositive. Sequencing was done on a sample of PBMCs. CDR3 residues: CASSRDFTDTQYF. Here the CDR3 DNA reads TGCGCCAGCAGTAGGGACTTCACAGATACGCAGTATTTT.